This is a list of T cell receptor beta chains from one sample in a study of molecular identifiers for immune sequencing clone quantification. TCRdb re-analysed the PCR reads in MiXCR, keeping a single row per CDR3 protein. The sample includes hundreds of thousands of distinct CDR3 sequences, 25% of them seen just once. The sample was naive CD8+ T cells from blood, with Jurkat cell RNA spiked in. These receptor sequences come from a human donor in good health. Some libraries in this study had Jurkat cell RNA spiked in. The CDR3 runs from the conserved cysteine through the conserved F or W. D genes are given only for firm matches. Only part of the rows carry a size: once, few, many, or a class if the clone is expanded.

V	D	size	J	CDR3	DNA
TRBV4-2	TRBD1	many	TRBJ2-3	CASSQIGQGTTDTQYF	TGTGCCAGCAGCCAAATAGGACAGGGGACAACAGATACGCAGTATTTT
TRBV6-2/TRBV6-3	.	.	TRBJ2-7	CASSWKVSYEQYF	TGTGCCAGCAGTTGGAAGGTCTCCTACGAGCAGTACTTC
TRBV7-2	.	many	TRBJ1-5	CASSLVLGPQHF	TGTGCCAGCAGCTTAGTGCTTGGGCCCCAGCATTTT
TRBV20-1	TRBD2	.	TRBJ2-7	CSASGLADYEQYF	TGCAGTGCTAGTGGGCTAGCGGATTACGAGCAGTACTTC
TRBV13	.	.	TRBJ2-3	CASSPPGGRGFTDTQYF	TGTGCCAGCAGCCCGCCTGGTGGCAGGGGATTCACAGATACGCAGTATTTT
TRBV5-1	.	many	TRBJ2-7	CASSSDSVPYEQYF	TGCGCCAGCAGCTCAGATAGCGTTCCCTACGAGCAGTACTTC
TRBV6-5	TRBD2	many	TRBJ2-3	CASSYMSGGTDTQYF	TGTGCCAGCAGTTACATGTCCGGGGGGACAGATACGCAGTATTTT
TRBV27	TRBD1	many	TRBJ1-4	CASSTTRDRSLEKLFF	TGTGCCAGCAGCACCACCCGGGACAGGAGTCTTGAAAAACTGTTTTTT
TRBV6-1	TRBD2	.	TRBJ2-7	CASSEGLAGVTSYEQYF	TGTGCCAGCAGTGAAGGACTAGCGGGAGTTACCTCCTACGAGCAGTACTTC
TRBV6-2/TRBV6-3	.	few	TRBJ1-5	CASSVPGRSNQPQHF	TGTGCCAGCAGCGTCCCCGGACGAAGCAATCAGCCCCAGCATTTT
TRBV15	.	many	TRBJ2-1	CATSEERLNEQFF	TGTGCCACCAGTGAAGAAAGACTCAATGAGCAGTTCTTC